The clone carrying this T cell receptor beta chain has more than one count but fewer than ten. Its antigen is not identified. This sample is drawn from a study of T cell repertoires in cytomegalovirus infection. Study-wide context: Indications of both CMV infection and matching HLA type were provided by public TCR beta signatures.

MiXCR was run by TCRdb on the reads, yielding one entry per CDR3 protein. The top ten hold 40% to 60% of the sample, which has fewer than 650,000 distinct CDR3 sequences, roughly 42% seen once. Germline-derived CDR1 and CDR2 are SGHVS and FNYEAQ. This CDR3 comprises 14 residues. V was pared by 5 bases and J by 1 base, with 11 bases between. The material sequenced was cultured PBMCs, taken from culture after CMV antigen stimulation. The V call is TRBV7-6, the J call TRBJ1-2; D gene uncertain. This TCR derives from a human donor in good health (CMV status not recorded). Some clones in this sample may be carry-over from other donors' samples. Here the CDR3 reads CASSAGSVNYGYTF. CDR3 nucleotides: TGTGCCAGCAGCGCCGGTTCGGTTAACTATGGCTACACCTTC.